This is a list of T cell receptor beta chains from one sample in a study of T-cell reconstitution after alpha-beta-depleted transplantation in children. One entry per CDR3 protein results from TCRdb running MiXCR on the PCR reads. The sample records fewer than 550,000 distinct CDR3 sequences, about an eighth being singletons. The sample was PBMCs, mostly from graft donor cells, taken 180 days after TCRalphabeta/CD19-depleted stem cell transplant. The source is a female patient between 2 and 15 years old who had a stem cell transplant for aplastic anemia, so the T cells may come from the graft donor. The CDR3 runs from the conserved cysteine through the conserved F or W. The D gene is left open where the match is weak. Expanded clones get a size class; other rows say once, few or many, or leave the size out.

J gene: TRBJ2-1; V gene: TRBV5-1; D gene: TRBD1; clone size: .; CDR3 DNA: TGCGCCAGCAGCTTGACTGGGACAGGGGGCTACAATGAGCAGTTCTTC; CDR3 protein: CASSLTGTGGYNEQFF
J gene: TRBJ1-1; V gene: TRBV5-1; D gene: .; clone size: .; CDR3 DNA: TGCGCCAGCAGCTTGGTGTCGTCAGCTGAAGCTTTCTTT; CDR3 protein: CASSLVSSAEAFF
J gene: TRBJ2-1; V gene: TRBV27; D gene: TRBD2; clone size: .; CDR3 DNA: TGTGCCAGCAGCCCACCGGGGACTAGCGGCTACTACAATGAGCAGTTCTTC; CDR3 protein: CASSPPGTSGYYNEQFF
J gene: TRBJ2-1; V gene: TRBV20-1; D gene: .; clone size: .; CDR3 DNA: TGCAGTGCTAGAGACCCAGGGAGCTCCTACAATGAGCAGTTCTTC; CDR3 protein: CSARDPGSSYNEQFF
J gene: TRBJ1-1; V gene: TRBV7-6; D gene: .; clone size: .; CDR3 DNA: TGTGCCAGCAGCTTAGTCGTCGGGGGCAGGACGACTGAAGCTTTCTTT; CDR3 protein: CASSLVVGGRTTEAFF
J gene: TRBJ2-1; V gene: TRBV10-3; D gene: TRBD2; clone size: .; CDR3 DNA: TGTGCCATCAGCGCCCTGCTAGCGGGAGGTAAGAATGAGCAGTTCTTC; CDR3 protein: CAISALLAGGKNEQFF
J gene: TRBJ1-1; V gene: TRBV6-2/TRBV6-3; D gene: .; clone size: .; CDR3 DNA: TGTGCCAGCACGACGGCCAAAGGGGGCACTGAAGCTTTCTTT; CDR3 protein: CASTTAKGGTEAFF
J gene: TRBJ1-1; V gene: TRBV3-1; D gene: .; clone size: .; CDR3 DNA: TGTGCCAGCAGCCAAGTCGTTGCTGGGAACACTGAAGCTTTCTTT; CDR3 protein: CASSQVVAGNTEAFF
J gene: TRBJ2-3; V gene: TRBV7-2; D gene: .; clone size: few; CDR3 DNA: TGTGCCAGCAGCTTTAGGGGGGACAGCACAGATACGCAGTATTTT; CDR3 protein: CASSFRGDSTDTQYF
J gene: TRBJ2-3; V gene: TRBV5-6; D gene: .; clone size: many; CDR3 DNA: TGTGCCAGCAGCTGGGGGCGGGGGCAGGAAGATACGCAGTATTTT; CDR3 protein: CASSWGRGQEDTQYF
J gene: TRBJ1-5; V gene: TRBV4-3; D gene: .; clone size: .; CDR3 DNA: TGCGCCAGCAGCCAAGATGCGGGTGGGAGCAATCAGCCCCAGCATTTT; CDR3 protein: CASSQDAGGSNQPQHF
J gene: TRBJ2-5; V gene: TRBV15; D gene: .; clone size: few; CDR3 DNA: TGTGCCACCAGTAGACCTTTCGGGGAGACCCAGTACTTC; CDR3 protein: CATSRPFGETQYF
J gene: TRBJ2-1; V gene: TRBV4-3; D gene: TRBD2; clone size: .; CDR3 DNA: TGCGCCAGCAGCCAAGGCGGGAGGACCTACAATGAGCAGTTCTTC; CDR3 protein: CASSQGGRTYNEQFF
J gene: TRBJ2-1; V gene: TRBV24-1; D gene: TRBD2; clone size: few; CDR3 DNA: TGTGCCACCAGTGACGGCCGGGAGGCTGAGCAGTTCTTC; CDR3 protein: CATSDGREAEQFF
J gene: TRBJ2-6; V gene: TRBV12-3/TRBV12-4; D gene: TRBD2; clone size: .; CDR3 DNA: TGTGCCAGCAGTTCATGGGAGGGCAGGTGGCAATTTGGGGCCAACGTCCTGACTTTC; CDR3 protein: CASSSWEGRWQFGANVLTF
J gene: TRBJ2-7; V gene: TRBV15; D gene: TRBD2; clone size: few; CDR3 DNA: TGTGCCACCAGCAGTGACAGGACTAGCGGGATCCACGAGCAGTACTTC; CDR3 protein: CATSSDRTSGIHEQYF
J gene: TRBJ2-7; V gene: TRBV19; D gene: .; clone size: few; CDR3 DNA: TGTGCCAGTAGTCCCCGGACACGGTACGAGCAGTACTTC; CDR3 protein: CASSPRTRYEQYF
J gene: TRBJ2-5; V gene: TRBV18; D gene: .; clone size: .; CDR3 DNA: TGTGCCAGCTCACCACCGGGTCACAGAGAGACCCAGTACTTC; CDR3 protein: CASSPPGHRETQYF
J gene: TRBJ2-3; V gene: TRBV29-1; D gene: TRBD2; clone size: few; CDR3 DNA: TGCAGCGTTGTCGGCGGGAGTGCCCCAGATACGCAGTATTTT; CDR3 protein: CSVVGGSAPDTQYF
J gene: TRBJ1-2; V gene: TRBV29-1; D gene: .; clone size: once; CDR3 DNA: TGCAGCGCCCGCGGAGCACAGGGAGATGTTAGCTACACCTTC; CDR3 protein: CSARGAQGDVSYTF
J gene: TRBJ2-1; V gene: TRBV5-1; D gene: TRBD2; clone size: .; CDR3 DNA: TGCGCCAGCAGCCGTAGGCGGGAGGATGAGCAGTTCTTC; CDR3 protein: CASSRRREDEQFF
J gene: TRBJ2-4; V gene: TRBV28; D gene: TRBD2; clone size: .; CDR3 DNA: TGTGCCAGCAGTCAGGGACTAGCTGCAGGCAGTCAGTACTTC; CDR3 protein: CASSQGLAAGSQYF
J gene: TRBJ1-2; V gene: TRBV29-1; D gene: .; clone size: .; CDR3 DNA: TGCAGCGTTGAGGGCCTCTATGGCTACACCTTC; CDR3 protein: CSVEGLYGYTF
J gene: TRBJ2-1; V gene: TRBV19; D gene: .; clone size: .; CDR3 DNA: TGTGCCAGTAGTAGGGCGATACGCTACAATGAGCAGTTCTTC; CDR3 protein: CASSRAIRYNEQFF
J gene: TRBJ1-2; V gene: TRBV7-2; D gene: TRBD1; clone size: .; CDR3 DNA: TGTGCCAGCAGCTCTGGACAGGGACTATCCTATGGCTACACCTTC; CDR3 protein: CASSSGQGLSYGYTF
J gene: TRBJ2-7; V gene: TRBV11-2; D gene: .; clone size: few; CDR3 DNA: TGTGCCAGCACCCAAAGTGGGTCCTACGAGCAGTACTTC; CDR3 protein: CASTQSGSYEQYF
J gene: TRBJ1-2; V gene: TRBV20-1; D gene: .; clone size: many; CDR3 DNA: TGCAGTGCTATCGGTGTGGGGGCGGTTGGTGACTATGGCTACACCTTC; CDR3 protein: CSAIGVGAVGDYGYTF
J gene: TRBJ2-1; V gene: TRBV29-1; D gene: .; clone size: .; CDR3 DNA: TGCAGCCCCCTGCGGGGTAATGAGCAGTTCTTC; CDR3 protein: CSPLRGNEQFF